This T cell receptor (beta chain) was captured by sequencing in a study of T cell responses to AZD1222 COVID-19 vaccine. Whole-study findings and limits: Donors were largely white British and mainly female; clonal diversity was possibly underestimated. Reportedly, nearly half of unique spike TCRs recognized epitopes outside B.1.351/B.1.1.7 mutations.

About this clone: Its antigen remains unknown.

Produced via immunoSEQ multiplex PCR; TCRdb's table is partial and in-frame only. Here the sample spans roughly 100,000 clones, about 89% being singletons. This CDR3 has 16 amino acids. V dropped 5 bases and J dropped 2; count of bases not matched to a gene: 8. Germline-derived CDR1 and CDR2 are MNHEY and SMNVEV (reference sequence). The V and J genes are TRBV27 and TRBJ1-5, with 8 bases that match TRBD1. This material consisted of peripheral blood, taken 28 days after the second AZD1222 dose. This TCR derives from an adult who received the AZD1222 COVID-19 vaccine. CDR3 nucleotides: TGTGCCAGCAGTCCTGCCGGACAGGGCCGCAATCAGCCCCAGCATTTT. Its protein product is CASSPAGQGRNQPQHF.